Reported below is one T cell receptor (beta chain). Its antigen remains unknown. This CDR3 spans 14 amino acids. The V and J ends lost 4 bases and 4 bases respectively, with 13 bases between them. Germline V gives CDR1 MNHEY, CDR2 SVGAGI. This sample stems from a study of OX40 agonist ivuxolimab in advanced cancers. Background on the study: Three patients had partial responses: one hepatocellular carcinoma, two cutaneous melanoma.

Some clones are missing from TCRdb's copy, which holds only in-frame ones; the method was immunoSEQ multiplex PCR. This sample carries 70,000 to 90,000 clones, roughly 84% of them seen once, and the ten largest clones take under 8.5%. Study-wide results and limits: Undetermined was the antigen specificity of the expanded peripheral T cells. Partial responders at 0.1-3.0 mg/kg showed near-lowest clonal expansion.

Excluded were patients having autoimmune disease history or systemic immunosuppression. The chain couples TRBV6-5 to TRBJ1-2; TRBD1 is a possible D gene (6 bases). The sequence was obtained from an adult with an advanced solid tumor such as melanoma, head and neck, liver or kidney cancer. This specimen was CD4+ or CD8+ T cells sorted from blood, taken in a trial of the OX40 agonist ivuxolimab. The CDR3 region is CASSLDSSGYGYTF. Here the CDR3 DNA reads TGTGCCAGCAGTTTGGACAGTTCGGGCTATGGCTACACCTTC.